One sample yielded the 4 T cell receptor beta chains listed below, sequenced in a study of long-term antiretroviral therapy in people with HIV. The authors ran the immunoSEQ assay, v3.0, at survey level. Clones were sequenced by immunoSEQ multiplex PCR, and TCRdb holds only the in-frame ones, with some missing. The sample includes 35,000 or so clones, 80% to 90% of them seen just once. Specimen: unsorted PBMCs, collected 0.4 years before starting antiretroviral therapy. These receptor sequences come from a young man with HIV.

The J gene is TRBJ2-7, the V gene TRBV10-3, with unresolved D. This CDR3 spans 14 amino acids. V was shortened by 2 bases and J by 4 bases, with 12 bases between the two germline ends. In germline, CDR1 is ENHRY, CDR2 SYGVKD. CDR3 bases: TGTGCCATCAGTGAGCCTCAGAGTGGGTACGAGCAGTACTTC. It yields the protein CAISEPQSGYEQYF.

The chain uses TRBV4-3 and TRBJ1-2; maybe TRBD1 (5 bases). In germline, CDR1 is LGHNA, CDR2 YSLEER. V was cut by 0 bases and J by 8 bases, with 16 bases left in between. CDR3 length: 15 residues. The CDR3 region is CASSQEGVGGRGYTF. CDR3 nucleotide sequence: TGCGCCAGCAGCCAAGAAGGGGTTGGGGGTAGAGGCTACACCTTC.

This clone was observed a few times. The chain links TRBV28 to TRBJ2-1; D possibly uses TRBD1 or TRBD2 (5 bases each). V was cut by 6 bases and J by 6 bases, with 24 bases left in between. Germline assignment: CDR1 MDHEN and CDR2 SYDVKM. CDR3 length: 17 residues. The CDR3 region is CASSLELYWGWSNEQFF. For the CDR3, the DNA is TGTGCCAGCAGCTTGGAGCTCTATTGGGGGTGGAGCAATGAGCAGTTCTTC.

The chain has TRBV7-3 and TRBJ2-3; the match to TRBD2 covers 10 bases. This CDR3 is built from 15 residues. Germline loops: CDR1 SGHTA, CDR2 FQGTGA. The ends lost 5 bases at V and 2 bases at J; junction bases unmatched: 4. The CDR3 DNA is TGTGCCAGCAGCCCCGGACTAGCGGTCACAGATACGCAGTATTTT. As protein: CASSPGLAVTDTQYF.